The subject of this entry is one TCR beta chain. The antigen this receptor binds is unknown. No qualities accompany the bases; no much larger clone lies one base away. This sample is drawn from a study of Ad26.COV2.S vaccination and SARS-CoV-2 variants (dated by TCRdb to the early 2020s). Turning to the overall study: Vaccine-arm donors came from COV1001, a multicentre, randomized, double-blind, placebo-controlled phase I-IIa trial of Ad26.COV2.S in healthy adults. Trial participants were randomized into five groups of five: low-dose or high-dose Ad26.COV2.S given once or twice, or placebo on both occasions. Ad26.COV2.S was administered intramuscularly at a dose of 5x10^10 or 1x10^11 viral particles, either as one shot or as two shots given 56 days apart. Sequencing of the TCRbeta repertoire served to evaluate the specificity and breadth of SARS-CoV-2-reactive T cell receptors following Ad26.COV2.S vaccination. Investigators remained blinded to trial group allocation during experiments and outcome assessment. The TCR-sequenced set comprised approximately 32 samples: roughly 19 Ad26.COV2.S vaccine recipients, 5 placebo recipients and 8 SARS-CoV-2 convalescent individuals.

The immunoSEQ Assay was the method used to sequence TCRbeta CDR3 regions. After extraction, genomic DNA underwent amplification by bias-controlled multiplex PCR, followed by high-throughput sequencing. From the authors' description of their analysis: To quantify the absolute abundance of every unique TCRbeta CDR3 region, sequences were collapsed and filtered. T cell fraction was estimated by normalizing TCRbeta template counts to usable DNA, which was measured by amplifying reference genes present in all nucleated cells. Repertoire TCRs were annotated as SARS-CoV-2-specific when V gene, CDR3 amino acid sequence and J gene were exactly matched to a known reactive TCR set. MIRA supplied the reference SARS-CoV-2 TCR set, which was filtered for enrichment in COVID-19-positive ImmuneCODE repertoires so that public or cross-reactive TCRs were removed. Drawing on the MIRA antigens, annotated TCRs were analysed further at the level of specific ORF or position within ORF. Breadth was defined as the number of annotated unique rearrangements divided by the total number of unique productive rearrangements, and depth was defined as the summed frequency of the annotated unique rearrangements. Group comparisons of TCR breadth used two-sided Wilcoxon rank-sum tests. In TCRdb, the immuneACCESS table is reduced to in-frame sequences with V and J assigned. These tables do not hold every clone; where another copy was compared, an unresolved V gene accounts for under half, and the others remain unexplained. D and trimming were read from the DNA, whereas the V and J calls and clone size are those reported in that table. The sample table contains about 500,000 clones; only one count was recorded for about 89% of them. The ten largest clones take up more than 1.5% of the sample.

At the junction V is shortened by 5 bases and J by 3 bases, with 11 bases in between. The CDR3 runs 13 residues from the cysteine to the phenylalanine. Just CDR3 DNA is preserved here, 39 bases in frame from base 1. The study at large found these results: Substantial breadth of spike-specific CD8+ and CD4+ T cell responses was reported after vaccination. Compared with placebo recipients, Ad26.COV2.S recipients showed higher spike-specific TCR breadth (P = 0.0014). The study was not powered to compare responses between vaccine doses or regimens. Vaccine and placebo recipients had similar non-spike TCR breadth, a finding consistent with the vaccine containing only spike. The authors noted that the TCR breadth and depth analyses may have underestimated total T cell responses.

The treatment or condition label here, explained by the study, means: around 19 received Ad26.COV2.S at low or high dose, single or two shots; about 5 received placebo; per-sample allocation not given. For vaccine and placebo recipients, the sequenced repertoires came from samples collected on day 63 after the first injection. In Cohort 1b, around 25 adults aged 18-55 years were enrolled at a single site in Boston, USA, between 29 July and 7 August 2020. Ad26.COV2.S was a replication-incompetent adenovirus type 26 vector that expressed a prefusion-stabilized SARS-CoV-2 spike protein derived from the original Wuhan strain.

The sample consisted of peripheral blood, taken in a trial of Ad26.COV2.S vaccine versus placebo. This TCR derives from a person between 18 and 60 years old who received the Ad26.COV2.S COVID-19 vaccine or a placebo. The chain was built from TRBV5-3 and TRBJ2-5, with TRBD1 as a weak D call on 6 bases. TRBV5-3 is labeled an ORF, and its function is uncertain. The encoded CDR3 is CARSSRQEETQYF. The bases read TGTGCCAGAAGTTCTCGACAGGAAGAGACCCAGTACTTC.